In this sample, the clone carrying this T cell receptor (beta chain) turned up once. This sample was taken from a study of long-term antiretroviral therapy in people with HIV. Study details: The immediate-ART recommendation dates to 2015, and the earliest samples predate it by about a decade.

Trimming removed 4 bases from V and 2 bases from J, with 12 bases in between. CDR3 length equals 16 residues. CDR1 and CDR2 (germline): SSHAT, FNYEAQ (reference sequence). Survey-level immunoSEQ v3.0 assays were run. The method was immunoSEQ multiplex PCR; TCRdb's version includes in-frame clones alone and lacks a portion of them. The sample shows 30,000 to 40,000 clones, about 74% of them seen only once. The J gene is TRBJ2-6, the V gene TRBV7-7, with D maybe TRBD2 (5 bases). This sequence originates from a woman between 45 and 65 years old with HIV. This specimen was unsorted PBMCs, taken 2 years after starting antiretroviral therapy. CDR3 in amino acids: CASSSIEGTGANVLTF. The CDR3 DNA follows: TGTGCCAGCAGCTCCATCGAGGGCACTGGGGCCAACGTCCTGACTTTC.